Included here is one T cell receptor (beta chain) sequence, with context. Its antigen remains unidentified. These data are taken from a study of cytomegalovirus exposure and HLA in healthy donors. The overall study: The 130 or so validation repertoires used a platform that matched the one used for the approximately 610 first-cohort repertoires, as a later analysis reported.

Broader study findings: The study flagged fewer than 200 TCR beta chains as cytomegalovirus-associated. Among TCR sequences, most were rare, though some public TCRs appeared in many donors.

Clones were sequenced by immunoSEQ multiplex PCR, and TCRdb holds only the in-frame ones, with some missing. The repertoire includes fewer than 300,000 clones, roughly 88% of them detected once, and 0.92% sits in the top ten. The source is a woman in her late teens or twenties in good health and CMV-seronegative. Sample: PBMCs.

The CDR3 bases are TGTGCCAGCAGCGACTATAGCAATCAGCCCCAGCATTTT. It yields the protein CASSDYSNQPQHF. This chain joins TRBV28 and TRBJ1-5; D not resolved. V was shortened by 6 bases and J by 0 bases, with 6 bases between the two germline ends. This CDR3 comprises 13 residues. Germline CDR1 is MDHEN and CDR2 is SYDVKM.